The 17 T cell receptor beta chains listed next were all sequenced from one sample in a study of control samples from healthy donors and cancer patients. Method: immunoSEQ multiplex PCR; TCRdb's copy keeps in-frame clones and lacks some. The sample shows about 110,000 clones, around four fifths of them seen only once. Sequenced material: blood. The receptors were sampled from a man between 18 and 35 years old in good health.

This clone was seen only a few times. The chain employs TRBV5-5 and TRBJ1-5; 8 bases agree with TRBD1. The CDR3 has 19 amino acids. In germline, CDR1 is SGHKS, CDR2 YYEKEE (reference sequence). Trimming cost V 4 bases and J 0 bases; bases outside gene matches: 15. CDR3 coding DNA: TGTGCCAGCAGCCAACAACGGACAGGGAGGGTGGATAGCAATCAGCCCCAGCATTTT. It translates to CASSQQRTGRVDSNQPQHF. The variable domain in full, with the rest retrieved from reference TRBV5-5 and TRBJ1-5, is DAGVTQSPTHLIKTRGQQVTLRCSPISGHKSVSWYQQVLGQGPQFIFQYYEKEERGRGNFPDRFSARQFPNYSSELNVNALLLGDSALYLCASSQQRTGRVDSNQPQHFGDGTRLSIL.

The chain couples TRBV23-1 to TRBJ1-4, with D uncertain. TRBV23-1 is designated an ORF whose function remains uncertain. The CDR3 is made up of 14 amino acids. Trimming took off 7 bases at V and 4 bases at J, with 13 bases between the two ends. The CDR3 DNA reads TGCGCCAGCACCCCGATTCACCTTAATGAAAAACTGTTTTTT. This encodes CASTPIHLNEKLFF.

Here the CDR3 reads CASSEQTGGLKNTEAFF. The DNA for the CDR3 is TGTGCCAGCAGTGAACAGACGGGGGGGCTCAAGAACACTGAAGCTTTCTTT. The rearrangement links TRBV6-1 to TRBJ1-1, with D tentatively TRBD1 (6 bases). Trimming stripped 2 bases from V and 1 base from J, with 17 bases between. The CDR3 consists of 17 residues. In germline, CDR1 is MNHNS, CDR2 SASEGT.

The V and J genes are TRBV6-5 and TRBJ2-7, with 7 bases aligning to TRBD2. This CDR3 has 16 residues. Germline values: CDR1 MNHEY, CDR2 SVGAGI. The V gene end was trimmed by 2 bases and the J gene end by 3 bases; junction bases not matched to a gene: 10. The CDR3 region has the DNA TGTGCCAGCAGTTACGGTCTGGGAGGGTTGAGCTACGAGCAGTACTTC. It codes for CASSYGLGGLSYEQYF.

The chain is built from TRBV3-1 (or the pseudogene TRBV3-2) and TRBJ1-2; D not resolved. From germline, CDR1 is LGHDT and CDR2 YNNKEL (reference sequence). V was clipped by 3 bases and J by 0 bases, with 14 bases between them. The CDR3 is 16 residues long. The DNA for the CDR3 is TGTGCCAGCAGCCATCTAAGGCAAGGGACTAACTATGGCTACACCTTC. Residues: CASSHLRQGTNYGYTF.

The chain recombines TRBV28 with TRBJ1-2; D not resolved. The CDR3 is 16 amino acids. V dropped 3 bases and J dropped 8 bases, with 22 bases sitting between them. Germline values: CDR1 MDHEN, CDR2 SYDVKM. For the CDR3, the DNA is TGTGCCAGCAGTTTTATTTCCCAGGTTTTTATTTGGGGCTACACCTTC. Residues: CASSFISQVFIWGYTF.

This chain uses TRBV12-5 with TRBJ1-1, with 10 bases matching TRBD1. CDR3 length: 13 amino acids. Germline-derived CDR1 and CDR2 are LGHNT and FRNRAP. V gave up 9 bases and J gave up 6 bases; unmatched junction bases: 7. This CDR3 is CASTSGTGAEAFF. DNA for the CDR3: TGTGCTAGCACCTCCGGGACAGGGGCTGAAGCTTTCTTT.

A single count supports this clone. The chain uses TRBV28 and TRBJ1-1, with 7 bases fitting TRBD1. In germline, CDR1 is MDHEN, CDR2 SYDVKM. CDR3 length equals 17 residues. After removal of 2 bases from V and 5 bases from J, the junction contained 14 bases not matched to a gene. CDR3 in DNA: TGTGCCAGCAGTTTAGGAGACCGACAGGGTGGGGAAACTGAAGCTTTCTTT. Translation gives CASSLGDRQGGETEAFF.

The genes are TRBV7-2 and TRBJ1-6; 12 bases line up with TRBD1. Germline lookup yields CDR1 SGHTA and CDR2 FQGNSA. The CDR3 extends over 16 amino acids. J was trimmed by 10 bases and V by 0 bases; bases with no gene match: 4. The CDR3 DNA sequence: TGTGCCAGCAGCTTAGCCGGGACAGGGGGCTGGTCACCCCTCCACTTT. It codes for CASSLAGTGGWSPLHF.

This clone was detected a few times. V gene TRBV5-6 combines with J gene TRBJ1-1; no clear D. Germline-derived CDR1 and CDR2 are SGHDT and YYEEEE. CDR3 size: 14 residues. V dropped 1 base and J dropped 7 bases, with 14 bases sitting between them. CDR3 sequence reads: CASSLSSIWGEAFF. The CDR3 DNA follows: TGTGCCAGCAGCTTGTCGTCGATCTGGGGTGAAGCTTTCTTT.

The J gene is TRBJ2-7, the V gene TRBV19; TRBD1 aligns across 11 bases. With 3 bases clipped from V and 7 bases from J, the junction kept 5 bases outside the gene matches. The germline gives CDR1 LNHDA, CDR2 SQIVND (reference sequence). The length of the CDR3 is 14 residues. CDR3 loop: CASSIGQGAGEQYF. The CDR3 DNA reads TGTGCCAGTAGTATTGGACAGGGGGCGGGGGAGCAGTACTTC.

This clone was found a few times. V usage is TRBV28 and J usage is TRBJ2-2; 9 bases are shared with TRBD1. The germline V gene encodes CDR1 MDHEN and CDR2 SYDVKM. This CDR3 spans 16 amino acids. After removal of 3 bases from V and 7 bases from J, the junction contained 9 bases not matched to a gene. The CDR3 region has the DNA TGTGCCAGCAGTTTGGAGAACAGGGGGCGCCTCGGGGAGCTGTTTTTT. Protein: CASSLENRGRLGELFF.

CDR3 sequence (DNA): TGTGCCAGCAGCGCCGACCCGGCGGATGAAGCTTTCTTT. Residues: CASSADPADEAFF. The chain uses TRBV9 and TRBJ1-1; D unclear. The CDR3 totals 13 residues. Trimming cost V 3 bases and J 7 bases, with 13 bases left between them. Germline lookup yields CDR1 SGDLS and CDR2 YYNGEE.

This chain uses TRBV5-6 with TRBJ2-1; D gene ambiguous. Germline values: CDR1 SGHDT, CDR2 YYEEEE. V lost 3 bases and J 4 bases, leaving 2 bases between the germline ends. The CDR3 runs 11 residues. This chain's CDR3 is CASSSYNEQFF. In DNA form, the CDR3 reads TGTGCCAGCAGCTCTTACAATGAGCAGTTCTTC.

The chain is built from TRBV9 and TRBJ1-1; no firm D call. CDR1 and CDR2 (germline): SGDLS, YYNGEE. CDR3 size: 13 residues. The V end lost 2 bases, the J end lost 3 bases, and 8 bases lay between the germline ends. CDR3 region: CASSVRPDTEAFF. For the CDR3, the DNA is TGTGCCAGCAGCGTGAGGCCCGACACTGAAGCTTTCTTT.

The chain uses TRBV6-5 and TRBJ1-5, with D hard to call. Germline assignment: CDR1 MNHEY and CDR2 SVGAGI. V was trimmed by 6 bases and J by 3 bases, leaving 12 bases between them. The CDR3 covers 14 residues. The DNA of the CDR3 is TGTGCCAGCAGGCGGACGGCGGCCAATCAGCCCCAGCATTTT. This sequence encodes CASRRTAANQPQHF.

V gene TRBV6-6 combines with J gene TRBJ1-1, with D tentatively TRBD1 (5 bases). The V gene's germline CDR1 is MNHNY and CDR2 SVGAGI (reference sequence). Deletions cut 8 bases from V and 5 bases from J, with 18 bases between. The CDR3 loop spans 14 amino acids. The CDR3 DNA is TGTGCCAGCGAGTCGGGGAGGGGAAGGACTGAAGCTTTCTTT. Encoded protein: CASESGRGRTEAFF.